This entry lists 32 T cell receptor beta chains sequenced from one sample in a study of T cells in Graves' hyperthyroidism and ophthalmopathy. The CDR3 regions of TCR beta were amplified from RNA transcripts. When the TCR CDR3 underwent first-round RT-PCR, the HTBI primer set was used. MiXCR was run by TCRdb on the multiplex PCR reads, yielding one entry per CDR3 protein. The data contain 500,000 to 600,000 distinct CDR3 sequences, 46% of them singletons. Sequenced input: peripheral blood or thyroid tissue (not recorded which). All receptors come from an adult woman with Graves' disease, either hyperthyroidism or ophthalmopathy (not recorded which).

V usage is TRBV6-5 and J usage is TRBJ1-4; TRBD1 is a possible D gene (6 bases). The germline V and J ends were trimmed by 2 bases and 7 bases, with 14 bases remaining between them. CDR3 size: 15 residues. CDR1 and CDR2 (germline): MNHEY, SVGAGI. CDR3 protein: CASSYVGGGGEKLFF. CDR3 bases: TGTGCCAGCAGTTACGTGGGGGGCGGCGGTGAAAAACTGTTTTTT.

This chain joins TRBV20-1 and TRBJ1-5; 7 nucleotides align to TRBD1. The CDR3 spans 13 residues. Unmatched junction bases numbered 8, after V lost 6 bases and J lost 6 bases. Germline lookup yields CDR1 DFQATT and CDR2 SNEGSKA (reference sequence). The CDR3 DNA is TGCAGTGCCCTAGGGGGCAGTTTTCAGCCCCAGCATTTT. Protein sequence: CSALGGSFQPQHF.

The sample holds many counts of this clonotype. The CDR3 loop is CASSGDTDQPQHF. In nucleotides, the CDR3 is TGTGCCAGCAGCGGGGACACGGATCAGCCCCAGCATTTT. The rearrangement joins TRBV11-2 to TRBJ1-5; tentative D call: TRBD1 (6 bases). The CDR3 sequence is 13 residues long. The V end lost 5 bases, the J end lost 5 bases, and 10 bases lay between the germline ends. The germline CDR1 and CDR2 sequences are SGHAT and FQNNGV. The full variable domain, in which reference TRBV11-2 and TRBJ1-5 provide the parts outside the CDR3, is EAGVAQSPRYKIIEKRQSVAFWCNPISGHATLYWYQQILGQGPKLLIQFQNNGVVDDSQLPKDRFSAERLKGVDSTLKIQPAKLEDSAVYLCASSGDTDQPQHFGDGTRLSIL.

The sample holds many counts of this clonotype. The J gene is TRBJ1-1, the V gene TRBV19; D perhaps matches TRBD1 (6 bases). V was pared by 6 bases and J by 1 base, with 12 bases between. CDR1 and CDR2 (germline): LNHDA, SQIVND (reference sequence). This CDR3 is 14 amino acids long. In DNA, the CDR3 is TGTGCCAGTAGCCCTCCGGGACAGAACACTGAAGCTTTCTTT. The encoded protein is CASSPPGQNTEAFF.

Note on this clonotype: This clone may be a read error of a much larger clone one base away. J is TRBJ2-7 and V is TRBV15; 8 bases align to TRBD2. Germline assignment: CDR1 LNHNV and CDR2 YYDKDF (reference sequence). V gave up 1 base and J gave up 6 bases; unmatched junction bases: 8. The CDR3 length is 15 residues. The CDR3 is CATSRVAGNRGEQYF. Here the CDR3 DNA reads TGTGCCACCAGCAGAGTAGCGGGGAATAGGGGCGAGCAGTACTTC.

The V gene is TRBV2, the J gene TRBJ1-2, with D possibly being TRBD1 (5 bases). V dropped 8 bases and J dropped 8 bases, with 9 bases sitting between them. The CDR3 totals 10 residues. Germline CDR1 is SNHLY and CDR2 is FYNNEI. CDR3 protein: CASGTRGYTF. CDR3 DNA: TGTGCCAGCGGGACGCGGGGCTACACCTTC.

The genes are TRBV7-9 and TRBJ1-1; 7 bases line up with TRBD1. There are 16 residues in the CDR3. From germline, CDR1 is SEHNR and CDR2 FQNEAQ (reference sequence). J was trimmed by 1 base and V by 6 bases; bases with no gene match: 11. The CDR3 sequence: CASSHPGGKRNTEAFF. The CDR3 nucleotides read TGTGCCAGCAGTCATCCAGGGGGAAAAAGGAACACTGAAGCTTTCTTT.

The gene calls are TRBV5-1 and TRBJ1-1; the match to TRBD1 covers 11 bases. V lost 0 bases, J lost 4 bases, and 5 bases stayed unmatched. Per the germline V gene, CDR1 is SGHRS and CDR2 is YFSETQ. The CDR3 spans 16 residues. CDR3 sequence: CASSLAGTGGVTEAFF. CDR3 nucleotide sequence: TGCGCCAGCAGCTTGGCGGGGACAGGGGGGGTCACTGAAGCTTTCTTT. Drawing the rest from reference TRBV5-1 and TRBJ1-1, the complete variable domain is KAGVTQTPRYLIKTRGQQVTLSCSPISGHRSVSWYQQTPGQGLQFLFEYFSETQRNKGNFPGRFSGRQFSNSRSEMNVSTLELGDSALYLCASSLAGTGGVTEAFFGQGTRLTVV.

This clonotype was found once. The chain recombines TRBV20-1 with TRBJ2-7; unclear D gene. The V and J ends lost 6 bases and 0 bases respectively, with 15 bases between them. Germline lookup yields CDR1 DFQATT and CDR2 SNEGSKA (reference sequence). CDR3 size: 14 residues. CDR3 DNA sequence: TGCAGTGCCCCTCCGGCGGCCAGCTCCTACGAGCAGTACTTC. Protein product: CSAPPAASSYEQYF.

This clonotype came up many times. V usage is TRBV29-1 and J usage is TRBJ1-1; no definite D call. CDR1 is SQVTM and CDR2 is ANQGSEA in the germline V gene. The V gene lost 4 bases and the J gene lost 1 base, with 13 bases spanning the gap. This CDR3 comprises 14 residues. The CDR3 sequence is CSVVPYRGNTEAFF. CDR3 DNA sequence: TGCAGCGTTGTACCCTACCGCGGGAACACTGAAGCTTTCTTT.

This clonotype was observed at least ten times. This sequence joins TRBV10-1 and TRBJ2-2, with a tentative D call TRBD2 (6 bases). The germline V gene has CDR1 WNHNN and CDR2 SYGVQD (reference sequence). V shed 2 bases and J shed 5 bases, with 12 bases lying between them. The CDR3 contains 15 residues. CDR3 amino acids: CASSEALATTGELFF. The CDR3 DNA sequence: TGCGCCAGCAGTGAGGCCCTAGCGACTACCGGGGAGCTGTTTTTT.

This clonotype was seen repeatedly, ten times or more. In this CDR3 the conserved last residue, phenylalanine or tryptophan, is missing, so a read error is likely. The limits of the CDR3 on the DNA are not certain, so only TCRdb's listed CDR3 is given. The rearrangement uses TRBV2 and TRBJ1-4; the D segment call TRBD1 is taken from the table without a DNA check. CDR1 is SNHLY and CDR2 is FYNNEI in the germline V gene. The CDR3 is 11 amino acids in total, end residues counted. The chain's CDR3 is CASRIEGAAPI.

J is TRBJ1-5 and V is TRBV29-1; D may be TRBD1 (6 bases). V shed 6 bases and J shed 4 bases, with 16 bases lying between them. Germline V gene sequence: CDR1 SQVTM, CDR2 ANQGSEA. The CDR3 is made up of 14 amino acids. The CDR3 loop reads CSVILRGQNQPQHF. CDR3 DNA sequence: TGCAGCGTAATACTCCGGGGACAAAATCAGCCCCAGCATTTT.

The chain uses TRBV7-9 and TRBJ1-5; no reliable D call. CDR1 and CDR2 (germline): SEHNR, FQNEAQ (reference sequence). Trimming removed 8 bases from V and 6 bases from J, with 14 bases in between. The CDR3 length is 13 residues. The CDR3 DNA reads as TGTGCCAGCGCAGGCCAGGTCAGTCAGCCCCAGCATTTT. Amino acids: CASAGQVSQPQHF.

This clonotype appeared a few times. The chain joins TRBV7-8 to TRBJ2-7; 7 bases are a match to TRBD1. The germline gives CDR1 SGHVS, CDR2 FQNEAQ. V shed 1 base, J shed 5 bases, and the junction held 11 bases outside the gene matches. The CDR3 totals 16 residues. This CDR3 is CASSLGPLGQGDEQYF. The CDR3 DNA reads as TGTGCCAGCAGCTTAGGTCCATTGGGTCAGGGGGACGAGCAGTACTTC.

The genes are TRBV12-3 or TRBV12-4 and TRBJ1-1; no clear D gene. The CDR3 has 11 amino acids. Trimming cost V 8 bases and J 6 bases, with 10 bases left between them. CDR3 loop: CASGRVAEAFF. In DNA, the CDR3 is TGTGCCAGCGGACGGGTGGCTGAAGCTTTCTTT.

Written as DNA, the CDR3 is TGTGCCAGCAGCTCCAGACAGGTGGCGACCACCGGGGAGCTGTTTTTT. It specifies CASSSRQVATTGELFF. The chain couples TRBV11-2 to TRBJ2-2, with D possibly matching TRBD1 (6 bases). CDR1 SGHAT and CDR2 FQNNGV come from the germline V gene. Trimming took off 4 bases at V and 4 bases at J, with 16 bases between the two ends. The CDR3 spans 16 residues.

This chain links TRBV2 with TRBJ1-2; D perhaps matches TRBD1 (5 bases). V lost 6 bases to trimming and J lost 6 bases, with 14 bases between them. This CDR3 region has 13 residues. Germline V gene lookup returns CDR1 SNHLY and CDR2 FYNNEI. In DNA, the CDR3 is TGTGCCAGCAGGGACCCGGGACGACATGGCTACACCTTC. Translation: CASRDPGRHGYTF. Supplemented by reference TRBV2 and TRBJ1-2, the full variable domain reads EPEVTQTPSHQVTQMGQEVILRCVPISNHLYFYWYRQILGQKVEFLVSFYNNEISEKSEIFDDQFSVERPDGSNFTLKIRSTKLEDSAMYFCASRDPGRHGYTFGSGTRLTVV.

Turning to this clonotype: The CDR3 end shows no conserved phenylalanine or tryptophan, and so a read error is likely. The limits of the CDR3 on the DNA are not certain, so only TCRdb's listed CDR3 is given. This sequence joins TRBV7-2 and TRBJ1-1. The germline V gene encodes CDR1 SGHTA and CDR2 FQGNSA. Inclusive of both ends, the CDR3 amounts to 8 amino acids. This chain's CDR3 is CASSQSSY.

Many counts were recorded for this clonotype. CDR3 amino acids: CASSLRGYSNQPQHF. The CDR3 DNA is TGTGCCAGCAGCTTGCGGGGTTATAGCAATCAGCCCCAGCATTTT. This chain links TRBV7-8 with TRBJ1-5, with D hard to call. This CDR3 has 15 amino acids. Germline lookup yields CDR1 SGHVS and CDR2 FQNEAQ. V dropped 3 bases and J dropped 0 bases, with 9 bases sitting between them.

On this clonotype itself: At one boundary the junction diverges from the germline segment, which might be a read error. The chain links TRBV9 to TRBJ1-2; 8 nucleotides align to TRBD1. There are 15 residues in the CDR3. Germline assignment: CDR1 SGDLS and CDR2 YYNGEE. The chain's CDR3 is CACSVVRGLGYGYTF. CDR3 sequence (DNA): TGTGCCTGCAGCGTTGTCAGGGGGCTAGGCTATGGCTACACCTTC.

This chain connects TRBV7-9 to TRBJ1-5; the D gene is possibly TRBD1 (6 bases). This CDR3 comprises 15 residues. Germline-derived CDR1 and CDR2 are SEHNR and FQNEAQ (reference sequence). V lost 4 bases to trimming and J lost 9 bases, with 19 bases between them. Written as DNA, the CDR3 is TGTGCCAGCAGCTGGGGGTCGGACAGAGGATGGCCCCAGCATTTT. This gives the protein CASSWGSDRGWPQHF.

The rearrangement links TRBV14 to TRBJ1-1; D uncertain. Deletions cut 1 base from V and 0 bases from J, with 12 bases between. This CDR3 spans 16 amino acids. Germline V gene sequence: CDR1 SGHDN, CDR2 FVKESK. CDR3 coding DNA: TGTGCCAGCAGCCAAGGGCTTGGGCAGCTGAACACTGAAGCTTTCTTT. As protein: CASSQGLGQLNTEAFF.

The chain couples TRBV7-2 to TRBJ2-6; D is ambiguous. In germline, CDR1 is SGHTA, CDR2 FQGNSA. The CDR3 spans 16 residues. V lost 3 bases and J lost 1, with 10 bases in between. The chain's CDR3 is CASSLVVGSGANVLTF. DNA for the CDR3: TGTGCCAGCAGCTTGGTGGTGGGATCTGGGGCCAACGTCCTGACTTTC.

This clonotype turned up a few times. This rearrangement joins TRBV7-9 to TRBJ1-6; TRBD1 matches at 7 bases. This CDR3 spans 13 amino acids. V shed 7 bases, J shed 14 bases, and the junction held 11 bases outside the gene matches. Germline V gene data show CDR1 as SEHNR and CDR2 as FQNEAQ (reference sequence). DNA for the CDR3: TGTGCCAGCACCCGGGACAGTTTCTCTGCCCTCCACTTT. The encoded protein is CASTRDSFSALHF.

The chain joins TRBV7-3 to TRBJ2-5; TRBD2 matches at 7 bases. Trimming took 0 bases from V and 5 from J; bases not matched to a gene: 15. The germline gives CDR1 SGHTA, CDR2 FQGTGA. This CDR3 has 18 amino acids. The CDR3 region is CASSLTGGEGMFGETQYF. The CDR3 nucleotides are TGTGCCAGCAGCTTAACTGGAGGGGAGGGCATGTTCGGGGAGACCCAGTACTTC.

Regarding this clonotype: Being one base from a much bigger clone, this may be a read error. The gene calls are TRBV7-9 and TRBJ2-7; D is undetermined. This CDR3 region has 12 residues. V lost 5 bases and J lost 7, with 12 bases in between. CDR1 is SEHNR, CDR2 FQNEAQ, per germline (reference sequence). The CDR3 bases are TGTGCCAGCAGCCGGAGTAAGAATGAGCAGTACTTC. This codes for CASSRSKNEQYF.

This clonotype was found once. The chain couples TRBV20-1 to TRBJ2-7; 9 nucleotides agree with TRBD1. The V gene's germline CDR1 is DFQATT and CDR2 SNEGSKA (reference sequence). CDR3 length: 14 amino acids. Trimming cost V 2 bases and J 6 bases; bases outside gene matches: 8. The CDR3 region is CSARIPRTGAEQYF. The DNA for the CDR3 is TGCAGTGCTAGAATCCCACGGACAGGGGCCGAGCAGTACTTC.

This clonotype was found a few times. CDR3 protein: CSAYTRTGAYSPLHF. The CDR3 bases are TGCAGTGCTTATACCCGGACAGGGGCATATTCACCCCTCCACTTT. The chain combines TRBV20-1 with TRBJ1-6, with 9 positions matching TRBD1. With 5 bases clipped from V and 8 bases from J, the junction kept 10 bases outside the gene matches. CDR3 length equals 15 residues. The germline V gene has CDR1 DFQATT and CDR2 SNEGSKA (reference sequence).

Ten or more counts support this clonotype. The chain joins TRBV12-3 or TRBV12-4 to TRBJ2-7; 11 bases map to TRBD2. V gave up 5 bases and J gave up 3 bases; unmatched junction bases: 3. This CDR3 spans 14 amino acids. In nucleotides, the CDR3 is TGTGCCAGCAGTAAGGGACTAGCGGACTACGAGCAGTACTTC. Translation: CASSKGLADYEQYF.

This chain connects TRBV29-1 to TRBJ2-7; D is possibly TRBD2 (5 bases). CDR1 SQVTM and CDR2 ANQGSEA come from the germline V gene. This CDR3 is built from 13 residues. The CDR3, as DNA: TGCAGGCGGAATAAGTGGGAGACCTACGAGCAGTACTTC. Amino acid sequence: CRRNKWETYEQYF.

This clonotype appeared many times. The genes are TRBV7-2 and TRBJ2-5, with 7 bases matching TRBD2. J was trimmed by 2 bases and V by 1 base; bases with no gene match: 7. The CDR3 covers 16 residues. From germline, CDR1 is SGHTA and CDR2 FQGNSA. The CDR3 sequence is CASSLVFGGGQETQYF. Written as DNA, the CDR3 is TGTGCCAGCAGCTTAGTCTTTGGGGGGGGTCAAGAGACCCAGTACTTC.